The present entry profiles one TCR beta chain with its context. Its antigen is as yet unknown. The data originate from a study of vaccination and CD4 T cells after COVID-19. Documented treatment: roughly ten-day PBMC culture with coronavirus spike peptide pools or control peptides (ViraFEST assay). Notes on the study in general: Although the median of SARS-CoV-2-reactive clonotypes rose from roughly 21 to 40, the change was not significant.

V was trimmed by 1 base and J by 4 bases, leaving 23 bases between them. The CDR3 sequence is 19 residues long. The germline gives CDR1 MGHRA, CDR2 YSYEKL. Sequenced with the Oncomine TCR Beta short-read assay was DNA taken from cultured CD4+ T cells. The authors extracted genomic DNA from cultured CD4+ T cells. One entry per CDR3 protein results from TCRdb running MiXCR on the PCR reads. The sample carries 15,000 to 20,000 distinct CDR3 sequences, about 27% recorded once. Sequencing used cultured CD4+ T cells from blood. This sequence joins TRBV4-1 and TRBJ1-5; possibly TRBD1 for D (6 bases). The source of this sequence is a human donor with COVID-19. This chain's CDR3 is CASSQARDTSRGPNQPQHF. CDR3 in DNA: TGCGCCAGCAGCCAAGCCCGGGACACCTCAAGGGGTCCTAATCAGCCCCAGCATTTT.